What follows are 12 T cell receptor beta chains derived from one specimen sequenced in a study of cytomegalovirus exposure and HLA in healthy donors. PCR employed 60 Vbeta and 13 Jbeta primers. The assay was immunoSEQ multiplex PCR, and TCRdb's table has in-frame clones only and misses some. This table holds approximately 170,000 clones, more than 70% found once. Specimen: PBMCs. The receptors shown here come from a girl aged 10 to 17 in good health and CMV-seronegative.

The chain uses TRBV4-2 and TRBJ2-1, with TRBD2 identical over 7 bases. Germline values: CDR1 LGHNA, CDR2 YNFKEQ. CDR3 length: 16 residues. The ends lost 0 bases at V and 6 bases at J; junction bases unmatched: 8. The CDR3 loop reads CASSQDNVGGFNEQFF. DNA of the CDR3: TGTGCCAGCAGCCAAGATAATGTGGGGGGGTTCAATGAGCAGTTCTTC.

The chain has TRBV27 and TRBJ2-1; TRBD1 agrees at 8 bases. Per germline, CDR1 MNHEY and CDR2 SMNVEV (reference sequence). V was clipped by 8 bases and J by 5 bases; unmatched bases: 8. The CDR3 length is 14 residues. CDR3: CASHRTGLDNEQFF. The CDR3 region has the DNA TGTGCCAGCCACCGGACAGGGTTGGACAATGAGCAGTTCTTC.

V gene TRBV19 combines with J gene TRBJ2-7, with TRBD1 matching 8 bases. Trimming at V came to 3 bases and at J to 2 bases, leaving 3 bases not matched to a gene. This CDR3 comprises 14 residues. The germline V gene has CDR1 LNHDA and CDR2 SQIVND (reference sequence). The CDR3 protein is CASSIGTGPYEQYF. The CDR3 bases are TGTGCCAGTAGTATTGGGACAGGACCCTACGAGCAGTACTTC.

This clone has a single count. CDR3 sequence (DNA): TGTGCCAGTAGTACGACAGGGGAGCAGCCCCAGCATTTT. Amino acid sequence: CASSTTGEQPQHF. The chain recombines TRBV19 with TRBJ1-5; 8 nucleotides line up with TRBD1. Looked up from germline, CDR1 is LNHDA and CDR2 is SQIVND (reference sequence). The trim removed 4 bases at V and 7 bases at J, leaving 3 bases unmatched. There are 13 residues in the CDR3. The full variable domain, with the rest looked up from reference TRBV19 and TRBJ1-5, is DGGITQSPKYLFRKEGQNVTLSCEQNLNHDAMYWYRQDPGQGLRLIYYSQIVNDFQKGDIAEGYSVSREKKESFPLTVTSAQKNPTAFYLCASSTTGEQPQHFGDGTRLSIL.

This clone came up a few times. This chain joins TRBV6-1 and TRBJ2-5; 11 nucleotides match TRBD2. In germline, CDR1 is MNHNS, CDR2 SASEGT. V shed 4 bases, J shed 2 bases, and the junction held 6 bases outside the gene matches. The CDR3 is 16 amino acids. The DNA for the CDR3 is TGTGCCAGCAGTGGACGGCTAGCGGGGGGACAAGAGACCCAGTACTTC. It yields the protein CASSGRLAGGQETQYF.

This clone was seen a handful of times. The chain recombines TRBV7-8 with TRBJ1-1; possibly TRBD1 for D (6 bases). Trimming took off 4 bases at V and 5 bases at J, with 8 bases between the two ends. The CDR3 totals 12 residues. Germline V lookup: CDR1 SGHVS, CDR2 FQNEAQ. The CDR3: CASSSRGTEAFF. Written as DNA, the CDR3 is TGTGCCAGCAGCTCTAGGGGGACTGAAGCTTTCTTT.

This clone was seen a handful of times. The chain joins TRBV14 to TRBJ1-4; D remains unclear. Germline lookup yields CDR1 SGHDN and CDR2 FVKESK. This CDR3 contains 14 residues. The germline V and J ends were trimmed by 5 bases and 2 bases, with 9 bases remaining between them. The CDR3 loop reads CASSARVTNEKLFF. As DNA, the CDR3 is TGTGCCAGCAGCGCCCGGGTTACTAATGAAAAACTGTTTTTT.

The CDR3 sequence is CASSPNSGMSSYEQYF. CDR3 DNA sequence: TGTGCCAGCAGCCCAAATAGCGGGATGAGCTCCTACGAGCAGTACTTC. The V and J genes are TRBV9 and TRBJ2-7; TRBD2 aligns across 8 bases. This CDR3 is built from 16 residues. The V segment lost 4 bases and the J segment 0 bases; nucleotides outside the gene matches: 9. Germline values: CDR1 SGDLS, CDR2 YYNGEE.

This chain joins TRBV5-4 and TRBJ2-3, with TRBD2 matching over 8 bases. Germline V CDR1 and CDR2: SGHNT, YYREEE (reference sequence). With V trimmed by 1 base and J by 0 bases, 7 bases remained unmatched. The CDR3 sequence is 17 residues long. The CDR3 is CASSLLAGGSSTDTQYF. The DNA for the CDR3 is TGTGCCAGCAGCTTGCTGGCGGGGGGTTCGAGCACAGATACGCAGTATTTT. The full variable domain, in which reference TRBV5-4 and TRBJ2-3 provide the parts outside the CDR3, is ETGVTQSPTHLIKTRGQQVTLRCSSQSGHNTVSWYQQALGQGPQFIFQYYREEENGRGNFPPRFSGLQFPNYSSELNVNALELDDSALYLCASSLLAGGSSTDTQYFGPGTRLTVL.

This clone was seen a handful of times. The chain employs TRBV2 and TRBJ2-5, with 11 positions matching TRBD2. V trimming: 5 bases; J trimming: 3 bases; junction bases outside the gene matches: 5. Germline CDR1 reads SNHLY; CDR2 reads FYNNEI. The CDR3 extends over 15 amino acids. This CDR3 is CASSTRLAGKETQYF. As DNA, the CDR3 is TGTGCCAGCAGTACCAGACTAGCGGGGAAAGAGACCCAGTACTTC.

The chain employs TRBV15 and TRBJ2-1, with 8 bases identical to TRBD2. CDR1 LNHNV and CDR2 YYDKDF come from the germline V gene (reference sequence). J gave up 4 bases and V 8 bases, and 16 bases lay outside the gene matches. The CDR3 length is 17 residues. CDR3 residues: CATRNPDSGVEYNEQFF. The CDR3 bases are TGTGCCACCCGTAATCCAGATAGCGGGGTAGAGTACAATGAGCAGTTCTTC.

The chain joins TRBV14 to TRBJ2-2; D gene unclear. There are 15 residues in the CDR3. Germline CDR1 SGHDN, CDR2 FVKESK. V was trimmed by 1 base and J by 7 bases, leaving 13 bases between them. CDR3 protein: CASSQGVEKVGELFF. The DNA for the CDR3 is TGTGCCAGCAGCCAAGGTGTGGAGAAGGTCGGGGAGCTGTTTTTT.